This T cell receptor (beta chain) was sequenced for a study of T cell responses to AZD1222 COVID-19 vaccine. Overall study results and limits: Nearly half of spike-specific TCRs reportedly go after variant regions that carry no mutations. Females made up more of the donors, who were largely white British, and clonal diversity may have come out too low.

The data were produced by immunoSEQ multiplex PCR, yet TCRdb's version contains in-frame clones alone and is incomplete. The sample lists 110,000 to 150,000 clones, 85% to 95% occurring once. Trimming took off 2 bases at V and 5 bases at J, with 10 bases between the two ends. The germline CDR1 and CDR2 sequences are SGHAT and FQNNGV. The CDR3 is 13 amino acids. With respect to this clone: Its specificity is unknown.

The sample in question was peripheral blood, obtained after recovery from COVID-19. The receptor was isolated from an adult who had recovered from COVID-19. The chain joins TRBV11-2 to TRBJ2-7; D remains unclear. The CDR3 sequence: CASSLSYTNEQYF. The CDR3 bases are TGTGCCAGCAGCTTAAGTTACACCAACGAGCAGTACTTC.